This passage covers 21 T cell receptor beta chains from one sample sequenced in a study of blood T cell repertoires in COVID-19. Data came from immunoSEQ multiplex PCR; TCRdb stores just in-frame clones and leaves some out. The sample contains fewer than 150,000 clones, around nine tenths of which appear only once. The sequenced sample consisted of peripheral blood. Source of these receptors: a man aged 50-59 years with active or convalescent COVID-19.

The chain joins TRBV10-3 to TRBJ1-2; TRBD1 is a possible D gene (6 bases). This CDR3 has 12 residues. Looked up from germline, CDR1 is ENHRY and CDR2 is SYGVKD. V gave up 3 bases and J gave up 7 bases, with 9 bases separating them. In DNA, the CDR3 is TGTGCCATCAGTGAACAGGGCCCTGGCTACACCTTC. This sequence encodes CAISEQGPGYTF.

The chain has TRBV27 and TRBJ2-7, with TRBD1 matching over 11 bases. This CDR3 contains 13 residues. With 6 bases clipped from V and 7 bases from J, the junction kept 5 bases outside the gene matches. In germline, CDR1 is MNHEY, CDR2 SMNVEV (reference sequence). The DNA for the CDR3 is TGTGCCAGCAGGTCCGGGACAGGGGGAGAGCAGTACTTC. As protein: CASRSGTGGEQYF.

This chain connects TRBV18 to TRBJ2-7; D might be TRBD2 (6 bases). The V and J ends lost 3 bases and 3 bases respectively, with 12 bases between them. The CDR3 has 14 residues. CDR1 and CDR2 from the germline V gene are KGHSH and LQKENI. CDR3 amino acids: CASSPLAEGYEQYF. The CDR3 DNA reads TGTGCCAGCTCACCTTTGGCGGAGGGCTACGAGCAGTACTTC.

This chain links TRBV30 with TRBJ2-1; tentative D call: TRBD2 (6 bases). The CDR3 extends over 14 amino acids. Trimming left V 1 base short and J 4 bases short, with 11 bases between. In germline, CDR1 is GTSNPN, CDR2 SVGIG (reference sequence). The chain's CDR3 is CAWSGPSVYNEQFF. CDR3 nucleotide sequence: TGTGCCTGGAGTGGGCCTAGCGTTTACAATGAGCAGTTCTTC.

The chain combines TRBV24-1 with TRBJ2-7, with D possibly being TRBD1 (5 bases). Germline V lookup: CDR1 KGHDR, CDR2 SFDVKD. The length of the CDR3 is 14 residues. The V and J ends lost 4 bases and 4 bases respectively, with 13 bases between them. The CDR3 sequence is CATSEGAGNYEQYF. CDR3 nucleotide sequence: TGTGCCACCAGTGAAGGGGCAGGGAATTACGAGCAGTACTTC.

The CDR3 nucleotides are TGTGCCAGCAGTTTATCTAGCCGCGCAGATACGCAGTATTTT. This encodes CASSLSSRADTQYF. The rearrangement uses TRBV27 and TRBJ2-3; D is unclear. This CDR3 region has 14 residues. In germline, CDR1 is MNHEY, CDR2 SMNVEV (reference sequence). The V end lost 0 bases, the J end lost 4 bases, and 8 bases lay between the germline ends.

This clone came up once. This chain uses TRBV7-2 with TRBJ2-7; 8 bases match TRBD1. This CDR3 is 13 amino acids long. From germline, CDR1 is SGHTA and CDR2 FQGNSA. Trimming at V came to 3 bases and at J to 7 bases, leaving 5 bases not matched to a gene. The CDR3 DNA follows: TGTGCCAGCAGCTTCCAGGGGGCTGGTGAGCAGTACTTC. Protein product: CASSFQGAGEQYF. The whole variable domain, remainder taken from reference TRBV7-2 and TRBJ2-7, is GAGVSQSPSNKVTEKGKDVELRCDPISGHTALYWYRQSLGQGLEFLIYFQGNSAPDKSGLPSDRFSAERTGGSVSTLTIQRTQQEDSAVYLCASSFQGAGEQYFGPGTRLTVT.

This clone has only a few counts. The gene calls are TRBV6-5 and TRBJ2-7; possible D gene TRBD2, 6 bases. The CDR3 sequence is 13 residues long. From germline, CDR1 is MNHEY and CDR2 SVGAGI. V lost 5 bases, J lost 4 bases, and 12 bases lay in between. Here the CDR3 DNA reads TGTGCCAGCAGTACCGGGGGTGGGTACGAGCAGTACTTC. It codes for CASSTGGGYEQYF.

V is TRBV7-3 and J is TRBJ2-2, with 9 bases matching TRBD2. V lost 1 base and J lost 5; bases outside the gene matches: 11. Looked up from germline, CDR1 is SGHTA and CDR2 is FQGTGA. The CDR3 extends over 18 amino acids. The CDR3 here is CASSLMGVGTSITGELFF. The DNA for the CDR3 is TGTGCCAGCAGCTTAATGGGGGTCGGGACTAGCATTACCGGGGAGCTGTTTTTT.

The chain employs TRBV19 and TRBJ2-4; a possible D gene is TRBD2 (5 bases). This CDR3 is 13 amino acids long. Germline V CDR1 and CDR2: LNHDA, SQIVND (reference sequence). The germline V and J ends were trimmed by 1 base and 9 bases, with 10 bases remaining between them. CDR3 loop: CASSIVGVGIQYF. The DNA for the CDR3 is TGTGCCAGTAGTATAGTGGGAGTGGGCATTCAGTACTTC.

The genes are TRBV19 and TRBJ2-1; D is ambiguous. The V gene lost 5 bases and the J gene lost 6 bases, with 11 bases spanning the gap. CDR1 and CDR2 (germline): LNHDA, SQIVND (reference sequence). This CDR3 region has 13 residues. CDR3 protein: CASSVVPGNEQFF. The DNA of the CDR3 is TGTGCCAGTAGTGTCGTCCCCGGCAATGAGCAGTTCTTC.

The chain employs TRBV5-1 and TRBJ2-1, with 13 nucleotides matching TRBD2. J lost 0 bases, V lost 0 bases, and 12 bases had no gene match. Germline V gene lookup returns CDR1 SGHRS and CDR2 YFSETQ. CDR3 length: 21 residues. This CDR3 is CASSLGKLAGGPHSSYNEQFF. The CDR3 bases are TGCGCCAGCAGCTTGGGGAAACTAGCGGGAGGGCCCCATAGCTCCTACAATGAGCAGTTCTTC.

This chain connects TRBV28 to TRBJ2-4, with 11 positions matching TRBD1. CDR3 length: 18 amino acids. The germline CDR1 and CDR2 sequences are MDHEN and SYDVKM. V lost 6 bases, J lost 0 bases, and 10 bases stayed unmatched. CDR3 DNA: TGTGCCAGCAGCTTGGGGACAGGGGGGACACTAGCCAAAAACATTCAGTACTTC. Amino acid sequence: CASSLGTGGTLAKNIQYF.

This clone was seen a handful of times. The rearrangement uses TRBV7-3 and TRBJ2-6, with no clear D. Trimming left V 0 bases short and J 0 bases short, with 6 bases between. In germline, CDR1 is SGHTA, CDR2 FQGTGA. There are 16 residues in the CDR3. CDR3 region: CASSLTRSSGANVLTF. In DNA, the CDR3 is TGTGCCAGCAGCTTAACACGGTCCTCTGGGGCCAACGTCCTGACTTTC.

The CDR3 DNA reads as TGCGCCAGCACGAGGGAGAGGATCAATGAGCAGTTCTTC. Protein product: CASTRERINEQFF. V and J are TRBV5-1 and TRBJ2-1, with TRBD2 as a possible D gene (5 bases). Germline loops: CDR1 SGHRS, CDR2 YFSETQ. The length of the CDR3 is 13 residues. V gave up 6 bases and J gave up 6 bases, with 13 bases separating them.

J is TRBJ1-1 and V is TRBV30, with D uncertain. Trimming shortened V by 0 bases and J by 5 bases, and 13 bases separated the two germline ends. Germline V gene data show CDR1 as GTSNPN and CDR2 as SVGIG (reference sequence). This CDR3 has 14 residues. CDR3 protein: CAWSVWGGQTEAFF. CDR3 bases: TGTGCCTGGAGTGTCTGGGGAGGGCAAACTGAAGCTTTCTTT.

This chain connects TRBV12-3 or TRBV12-4 to TRBJ2-7; a weak D match, TRBD2 (6 bases). The CDR3 totals 13 residues. Deletions cut 4 bases from V and 7 bases from J, with 14 bases between. For the CDR3, the DNA is TGTGCCAGCAGTTCCAGGAGGGCTTGGGAGCAGTACTTC. It encodes CASSSRRAWEQYF.

The chain combines TRBV9 with TRBJ2-5, with D maybe TRBD2 (5 bases). This CDR3 region has 13 residues. The V gene's germline CDR1 is SGDLS and CDR2 YYNGEE. V lost 0 bases and J lost 4, with 7 bases in between. The CDR3 nucleotides are TGTGCCAGCAGCGTAGGAGGGATAGAGACCCAGTACTTC. Its protein product is CASSVGGIETQYF.

The sample holds a few counts of this clone. This rearrangement joins TRBV6-1 to TRBJ1-5; D is uncertain. This CDR3 has 12 amino acids. CDR1 and CDR2 (germline): MNHNS, SASEGT. V dropped 2 bases and J dropped 3 bases, with 2 bases sitting between them. CDR3 in amino acids: CASSEHNQPQHF. The CDR3 DNA reads as TGTGCCAGCAGTGAACACAATCAGCCCCAGCATTTT.

V usage is TRBV4-2 and J usage is TRBJ2-5; 8 bases align to TRBD1. V was clipped by 1 base and J by 5 bases; unmatched bases: 9. The CDR3 is 16 amino acids. The V gene's germline CDR1 is LGHNA and CDR2 YNFKEQ. The CDR3 bases are TGTGCCAGCAGCCAAGCTAGGACAGGGAAGTTGGAGACCCAGTACTTC. Translation gives CASSQARTGKLETQYF.

The V and J genes are TRBV19 and TRBJ1-4, with 9 bases fitting TRBD1. Germline V gene sequence: CDR1 LNHDA, CDR2 SQIVND (reference sequence). CDR3 length equals 15 residues. With V trimmed by 3 bases and J by 5 bases, 4 bases remained unmatched. The CDR3 DNA reads TGTGCCAGTAGTATCTTCGGGACAGGGAATGAAAAACTGTTTTTT. Its protein is CASSIFGTGNEKLFF.